The 3 T cell receptor beta chains below come from one sample, sequenced in a study of glioma-infiltrating T cells after dendritic cell vaccination. Generated by immunoSEQ multiplex PCR, the TCRdb table keeps only in-frame clones and is missing some. The table shows tens of thousands of clones, with over 90% occurring only once. The material was blood, obtained before dendritic cell vaccination. The receptors derive from a human donor with glioblastoma.

This chain links TRBV5-4 with TRBJ2-7; tentative D call: TRBD2 (7 bases). The V and J ends lost 5 bases and 2 bases respectively, with 17 bases between them. Germline values: CDR1 SGHNT, CDR2 YYREEE (reference sequence). CDR3 length: 15 amino acids. The CDR3 sequence is CASSPQGGETYEQYF. CDR3 sequence (DNA): TGTGCCAGCAGTCCCCAAGGGGGGGAGACCTACGAGCAGTACTTC.

V gene TRBV11-3 combines with J gene TRBJ2-7; 9 bases line up with TRBD1. Germline V gene lookup returns CDR1 SGHNT and CDR2 YENEEA. V gave up 5 bases and J gave up 6 bases; unmatched junction bases: 5. CDR3 length: 13 residues. The CDR3 sequence: CASSEGQGLEQYF. CDR3 bases: TGTGCCAGCAGCGAGGGACAGGGCCTCGAGCAGTACTTC.

This clone was seen a single time. This chain links TRBV2 with TRBJ2-7; 7 nucleotides match TRBD1. Per the germline V gene, CDR1 is SNHLY and CDR2 is FYNNEI. The CDR3 is 15 residues long. J lost 1 base, V lost 7 bases, and 10 bases had no gene match. The CDR3 here is CASTRRGQKSYEQYF. The CDR3, as DNA: TGTGCCAGCACCAGAAGGGGGCAGAAATCCTACGAGCAGTACTTC.